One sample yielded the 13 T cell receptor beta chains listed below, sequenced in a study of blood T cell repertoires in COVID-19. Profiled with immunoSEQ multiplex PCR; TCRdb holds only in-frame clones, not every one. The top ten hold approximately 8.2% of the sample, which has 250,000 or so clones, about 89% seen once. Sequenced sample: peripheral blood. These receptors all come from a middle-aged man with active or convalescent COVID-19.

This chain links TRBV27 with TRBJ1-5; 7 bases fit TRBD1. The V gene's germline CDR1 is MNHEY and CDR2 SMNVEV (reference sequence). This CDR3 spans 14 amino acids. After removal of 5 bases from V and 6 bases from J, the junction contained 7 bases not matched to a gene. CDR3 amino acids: CASSTDRVTQPQHF. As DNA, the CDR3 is TGTGCCAGCAGTACCGACAGGGTAACTCAGCCCCAGCATTTT.

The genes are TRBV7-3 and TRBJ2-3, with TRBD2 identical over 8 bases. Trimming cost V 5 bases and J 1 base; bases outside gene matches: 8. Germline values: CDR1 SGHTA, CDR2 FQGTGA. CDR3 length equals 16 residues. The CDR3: CASSNLAGWGTDTQYF. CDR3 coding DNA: TGTGCCAGCAGCAATTTAGCGGGATGGGGCACAGATACGCAGTATTTT.

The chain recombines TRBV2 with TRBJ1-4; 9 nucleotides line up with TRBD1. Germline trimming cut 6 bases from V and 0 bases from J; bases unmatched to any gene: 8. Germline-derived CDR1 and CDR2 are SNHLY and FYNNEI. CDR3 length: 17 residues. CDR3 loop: CASRYGQGIATNEKLFF. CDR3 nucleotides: TGTGCCAGCAGATATGGACAGGGGATAGCAACTAATGAAAAACTGTTTTTT.

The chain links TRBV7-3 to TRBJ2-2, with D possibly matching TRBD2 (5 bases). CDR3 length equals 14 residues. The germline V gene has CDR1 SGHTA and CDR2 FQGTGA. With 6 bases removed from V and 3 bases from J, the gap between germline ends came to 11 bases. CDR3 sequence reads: CASSFTGYTGELFF. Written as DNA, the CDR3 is TGTGCCAGCAGTTTTACGGGGTACACCGGGGAGCTGTTTTTT. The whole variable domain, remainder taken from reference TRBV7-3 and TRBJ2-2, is GAGVSQTPSNKVTEKGKYVELRCDPISGHTALYWYRQSLGQGPEFLIYFQGTGAADDSGLPNDRFFAVRPEGSVSTLKIQRTERGDSAVYLCASSFTGYTGELFFGEGSRLTVL.

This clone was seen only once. CDR3 sequence (DNA): TGTGCCAGCAGCTTAGCCCGCCGCGCAGATACGCAGTATTTT. Translating it yields CASSLARRADTQYF. The V call is TRBV11-1, the J call TRBJ2-3; D remains ambiguous. Trimming took off 0 bases at V and 4 bases at J, with 8 bases between the two ends. This CDR3 contains 14 residues. Germline CDR1 is SGHAT and CDR2 is FQDESV (reference sequence).

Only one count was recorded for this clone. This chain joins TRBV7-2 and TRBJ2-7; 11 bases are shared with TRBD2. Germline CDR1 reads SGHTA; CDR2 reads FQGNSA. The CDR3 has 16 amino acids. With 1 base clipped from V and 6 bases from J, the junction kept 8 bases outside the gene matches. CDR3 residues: CASSLDRLAGSREQYF. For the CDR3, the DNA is TGTGCCAGCAGCTTAGACAGACTAGCGGGATCTCGCGAGCAGTACTTC.

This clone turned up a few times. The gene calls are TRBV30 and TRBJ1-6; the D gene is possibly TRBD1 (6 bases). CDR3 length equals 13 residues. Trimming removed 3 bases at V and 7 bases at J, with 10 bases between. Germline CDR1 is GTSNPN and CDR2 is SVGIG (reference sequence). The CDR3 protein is CAWRRQGNSPLHF. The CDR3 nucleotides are TGTGCCTGGAGGCGGCAGGGGAATTCACCCCTCCACTTT.

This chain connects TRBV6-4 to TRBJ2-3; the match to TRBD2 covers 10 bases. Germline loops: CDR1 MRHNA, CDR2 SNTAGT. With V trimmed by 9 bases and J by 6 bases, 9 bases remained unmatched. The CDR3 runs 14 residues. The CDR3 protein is CARAAGGPNDTQYF. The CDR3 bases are TGTGCCAGGGCAGCGGGGGGGCCGAATGATACGCAGTATTTT.

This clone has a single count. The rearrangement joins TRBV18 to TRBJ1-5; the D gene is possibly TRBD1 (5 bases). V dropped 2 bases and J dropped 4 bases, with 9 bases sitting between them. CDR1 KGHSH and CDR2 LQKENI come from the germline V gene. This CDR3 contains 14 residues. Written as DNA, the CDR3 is TGTGCCAGCTCACCAGGGGCGAGTAATCAGCCCCAGCATTTT. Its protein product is CASSPGASNQPQHF.

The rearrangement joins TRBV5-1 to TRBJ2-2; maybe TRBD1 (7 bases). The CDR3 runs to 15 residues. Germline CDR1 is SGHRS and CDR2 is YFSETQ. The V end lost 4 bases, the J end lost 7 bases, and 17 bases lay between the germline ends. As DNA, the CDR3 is TGCGCCAGCAGCCCAAGAACAGGGGAGGTCGGGGAGCTGTTTTTT. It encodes CASSPRTGEVGELFF.

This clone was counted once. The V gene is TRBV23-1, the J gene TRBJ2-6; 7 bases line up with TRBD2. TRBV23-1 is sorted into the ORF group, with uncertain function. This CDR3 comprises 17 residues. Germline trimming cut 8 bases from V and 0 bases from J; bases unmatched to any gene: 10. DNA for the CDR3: TGCGCCAGCCCCCGCGGGGGACCGCTCTCTGGGGCCAACGTCCTGACTTTC. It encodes CASPRGGPLSGANVLTF.

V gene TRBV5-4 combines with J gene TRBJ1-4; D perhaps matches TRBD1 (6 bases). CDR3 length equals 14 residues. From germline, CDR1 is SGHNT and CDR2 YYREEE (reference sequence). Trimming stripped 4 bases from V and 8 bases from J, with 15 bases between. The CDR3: CASSPAGAKEKLFF. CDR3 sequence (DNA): TGTGCCAGCAGCCCGGCGGGGGCAAAGGAAAAACTGTTTTTT.

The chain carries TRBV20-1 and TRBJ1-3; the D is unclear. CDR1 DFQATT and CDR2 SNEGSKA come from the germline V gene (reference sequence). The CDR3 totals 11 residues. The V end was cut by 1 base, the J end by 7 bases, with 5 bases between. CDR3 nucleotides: TGCAGTGCTAGAGGGCCCAACACCATATATTTT. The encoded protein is CSARGPNTIYF.